The 32 T cell receptor beta chains below were found in one sample sequenced in a study of metastatic and nonmetastatic thyroid tumors. From the PCR reads, TCRdb re-called clones with MiXCR. The sample yields about 21,000 clones, about 30% seen once. Among the patients, none had received any treatment before thyroid surgery. Sequenced sample: tumor tissue. These receptors were collected from a male donor with papillary thyroid cancer or a benign thyroid nodule (not recorded which). Some clones in this sample may be carry-over from other donors' samples.

This clone was detected a few times. J is TRBJ1-5 and V is TRBV30; the D gene is possibly TRBD1 (6 bases). V dropped 1 base and J dropped 0 bases, with 13 bases sitting between them. Germline CDR1 GTSNPN, CDR2 SVGIG (reference sequence). The CDR3 totals 16 residues. CDR3 bases: TGTGCCTGGAGTGACGGCAGGGGACATAGCAATCAGCCCCAGCATTTT. Translated: CAWSDGRGHSNQPQHF.

The chain carries TRBV9 and TRBJ2-3; D gene uncertain. In germline, CDR1 is SGDLS, CDR2 YYNGEE. V lost 3 bases and J lost 0, with 14 bases in between. CDR3 length: 16 residues. CDR3 DNA: TGTGCCAGCAGCGGTATAGGGCGAATAAGCACAGATACGCAGTATTTT. Protein product: CASSGIGRISTDTQYF.

By proportion, this clone is medium-sized. The gene calls are TRBV20-1 and TRBJ2-7, with D perhaps assigned TRBD1 or TRBD2 (5 bases each). CDR1 and CDR2 from the germline V gene are DFQATT and SNEGSKA (reference sequence). The V gene lost 1 base and the J gene lost 1 base, with 14 bases spanning the gap. The CDR3 consists of 15 residues. DNA of the CDR3: TGCAGTGCTAGAGTCTCCCGGGGCGATTCCTACGAGCAGTACTTC. Amino acids: CSARVSRGDSYEQYF.

This clone was detected a few times. This chain links TRBV10-1 with TRBJ2-2; D gene ambiguous. Trimming left V 6 bases short and J 5 bases short, with 13 bases between. Germline CDR1 and CDR2: WNHNN and SYGVQD (reference sequence). The CDR3 covers 14 residues. The CDR3 spells CASRKGASTGELFF. For the CDR3, the DNA is TGCGCCAGCAGAAAGGGCGCCTCGACCGGGGAGCTGTTTTTT.

The chain recombines TRBV20-1 with TRBJ2-7; 8 bases are a match to TRBD1. The CDR3 is 13 amino acids. Germline CDR1 is DFQATT and CDR2 is SNEGSKA (reference sequence). J gave up 3 bases and V 6 bases, and 7 bases lay outside the gene matches. Here the CDR3 DNA reads TGCAGTGCCCCGGACAGGGTCCTCTACGAGCAGTACTTC. It translates to CSAPDRVLYEQYF.

This clone has ten or more counts. The chain has TRBV4-1 and TRBJ2-1; 7 positions match TRBD2. V trimming: 0 bases; J trimming: 3 bases; junction bases outside the gene matches: 2. Looked up from germline, CDR1 is MGHRA and CDR2 is YSYEKL. The CDR3 spans 15 residues. The CDR3 DNA is TGCGCCAGCAGCCAAGATCCTAGCGGCTACAATGAGCAGTTCTTC. This sequence encodes CASSQDPSGYNEQFF.

This clone was seen only a few times. One junction end does not reproduce the germline sequence, and a read error may be involved. This chain uses TRBV28 with TRBJ2-1; no reliable D call. Germline V CDR1 and CDR2: MDHEN, SYDVKM. The CDR3 is 11 amino acids. This chain's CDR3 is CASSLNTEQFF. CDR3 DNA: TGTGCCAGTAGTTTAAACACTGAGCAGTTCTTC.

This clone was seen more than once but under ten times. This chain connects TRBV5-1 to TRBJ2-5; D is perhaps TRBD1 (5 bases). The CDR3 loop spans 14 amino acids. V was shortened by 0 bases and J by 3 bases, with 9 bases between the two germline ends. The germline CDR1 and CDR2 sequences are SGHRS and YFSETQ. This CDR3 reads CASSLDGREETQYF. The CDR3 nucleotides are TGCGCCAGCAGCTTGGACGGCAGGGAAGAGACCCAGTACTTC.

This chain links TRBV7-9 with TRBJ1-2; 7 bases match TRBD1. The germline V gene encodes CDR1 SEHNR and CDR2 FQNEAQ (reference sequence). The CDR3 covers 14 residues. Germline trimming cut 5 bases from V and 11 bases from J; bases unmatched to any gene: 14. This chain's CDR3 is CASSTTPGGSWYTF. CDR3 sequence (DNA): TGTGCCAGCAGCACTACCCCAGGGGGAAGTTGGTACACCTTC.

In its sample, this clone was seen a few times. The chain joins TRBV6-5 to TRBJ2-7, with 7 bases identical to TRBD2. Germline assignment: CDR1 MNHEY and CDR2 SVGAGI. The CDR3 is made up of 13 amino acids. The V segment lost 7 bases and the J segment 6 bases; nucleotides outside the gene matches: 9. Here the CDR3 DNA reads TGTGCCAGCATTTTTGCGGGAGAGGTCGAGCAGTACTTC. This encodes CASIFAGEVEQYF.

This clone came up many times. The chain has TRBV10-1 and TRBJ1-2, with 8 nucleotides matching TRBD1. Germline V gene data show CDR1 as WNHNN and CDR2 as SYGVQD (reference sequence). This CDR3 has 13 residues. With V trimmed by 6 bases and J by 7 bases, 7 bases remained unmatched. Written as DNA, the CDR3 is TGCGCCAGCAGCGACCGGACAGGGTTTGGCTACACCTTC. It specifies CASSDRTGFGYTF.

The chain carries TRBV27 and TRBJ1-6, with unresolved D. CDR1 MNHEY and CDR2 SMNVEV come from the germline V gene (reference sequence). The V gene lost 3 bases and the J gene lost 7 bases, with 7 bases spanning the gap. The CDR3 runs 13 residues. CDR3 coding DNA: TGTGCCAGCAGTTTCAACATGAATTCACCCCTCCACTTT. Translating gives CASSFNMNSPLHF.

V usage is TRBV28 and J usage is TRBJ1-1, with D maybe TRBD1 (6 bases). V shed 4 bases and J shed 5 bases, with 17 bases lying between them. The CDR3 contains 15 residues. Germline V gene lookup returns CDR1 MDHEN and CDR2 SYDVKM. As DNA, the CDR3 is TGTGCCAGCAGTTACATTTTAGCGGGGGCGACTGAAGCTTTCTTT. Its protein is CASSYILAGATEAFF.

This clone came up many times. The rearrangement joins TRBV6-5 to TRBJ2-1; the D call may be TRBD1 or TRBD2 (5 bases each). The CDR3 sequence is 15 residues long. Germline V gives CDR1 MNHEY, CDR2 SVGAGI. Between the trimmed V and J ends, which lost 1 base and 6 bases, there was a span of 13 bases. As DNA, the CDR3 is TGTGCCAGCAGTTACTTGGGACGGGGTAGCAATGAGCAGTTCTTC. Protein sequence: CASSYLGRGSNEQFF.

The chain recombines TRBV12-3 or TRBV12-4 with TRBJ2-1; TRBD1 matches at 10 bases. This CDR3 has 15 residues. After removal of 5 bases from V and 7 bases from J, the junction contained 8 bases not matched to a gene. CDR3 loop: CASSPRQGADNEQFF. The CDR3 DNA sequence: TGTGCCAGCAGTCCCCGACAGGGGGCGGATAATGAGCAGTTCTTC.

V usage is TRBV5-1 and J usage is TRBJ1-1; D possibly corresponds to TRBD1 (6 bases). Germline V gene lookup returns CDR1 SGHRS and CDR2 YFSETQ. Trimming removed 4 bases at V and 11 bases at J, with 18 bases between. The CDR3 covers 13 residues. The CDR3 DNA is TGCGCCAGCAGCACGGGGGCGGCAGTTCAGGCTTTCTTT. It codes for CASSTGAAVQAFF.

This clone was counted only a few times. This chain uses TRBV27 with TRBJ2-3; perhaps TRBD2 as D (6 bases). Trimming removed 5 bases at V and 8 bases at J, with 17 bases between. Germline V lookup: CDR1 MNHEY, CDR2 SMNVEV (reference sequence). The CDR3 consists of 14 residues. The CDR3 reads CASSLRDFLTTQYF. DNA of the CDR3: TGTGCCAGCAGTCTACGGGACTTTCTGACTACGCAGTATTTT.

The V and J genes are TRBV11-2 and TRBJ2-3; 10 nucleotides line up with TRBD2. CDR1 and CDR2 (germline): SGHAT, FQNNGV. V trimming: 0 bases; J trimming: 6 bases; junction bases outside the gene matches: 6. The CDR3 is 16 amino acids. The CDR3 protein is CASSLDGAGGSDTQYF. CDR3 bases: TGTGCCAGCAGCTTAGATGGAGCGGGGGGGTCGGATACGCAGTATTTT.

This rearrangement joins TRBV20-1 to TRBJ2-7; 9 nucleotides align to TRBD2. After removal of 0 bases from V and 3 bases from J, the junction contained 12 bases not matched to a gene. Germline CDR1 DFQATT, CDR2 SNEGSKA (reference sequence). The CDR3 runs 17 residues. CDR3 in DNA: TGCAGTGCTAGAGATCCGTTGGCTAGCGGGACTTTCTACGAGCAGTACTTC. Protein: CSARDPLASGTFYEQYF.

CDR3 loop: CAWRGTSSYNSPLHF. Here the CDR3 DNA reads TGTGCCTGGAGGGGGACTTCCTCCTATAATTCACCCCTCCACTTT. This chain links TRBV30 with TRBJ1-6, with D perhaps matching TRBD1 (5 bases). CDR1 is GTSNPN, CDR2 SVGIG, per germline (reference sequence). V dropped 3 bases and J dropped 0 bases, with 9 bases sitting between them. The CDR3 sequence is 15 residues long.

The table lists this clone with many counts. CDR3 residues: CASSNWDSNQPQHF. CDR3 nucleotides: TGTGCCAGCAGCAATTGGGATAGCAATCAGCCCCAGCATTTT. The V call is TRBV28, the J call TRBJ1-5; D is unclear. This CDR3 contains 14 residues. Germline loops: CDR1 MDHEN, CDR2 SYDVKM. V was shortened by 6 bases and J by 0 bases, with 9 bases between the two germline ends.

Sample share makes this clone medium-sized (0.01 to 0.1%). The chain combines TRBV27 with TRBJ2-2, with D possibly being TRBD1 (6 bases). Trimming removed 8 bases at V and 3 bases at J, with 13 bases between. CDR3 length: 14 amino acids. Germline CDR1 MNHEY, CDR2 SMNVEV (reference sequence). CDR3 nucleotides: TGTGCCAGCTGGAGACAGGCCGACACCGGGGAGCTGTTTTTT. Translating it yields CASWRQADTGELFF.

Concerning this clone itself: This same CDR3 is encoded by further DNA sequences in the sample. The V and J genes are TRBV6-1 and TRBJ1-5; D might be TRBD1 (6 bases). V was shortened by 7 bases and J by 0 bases, with 10 bases between the two germline ends. The CDR3 runs to 14 residues. Looked up from germline, CDR1 is MNHNS and CDR2 is SASEGT. This CDR3 is CASNTGSSNQPQHF. The CDR3 nucleotides are TGTGCCAGCAATACAGGGAGTAGCAATCAGCCCCAGCATTTT.

The chain uses TRBV5-1 and TRBJ2-3, with D perhaps TRBD2 (5 bases). This CDR3 has 14 residues. V lost 4 bases to trimming and J lost 3 bases, with 12 bases between them. Germline values: CDR1 SGHRS, CDR2 YFSETQ. CDR3: CASSLAAHTDTQYF. CDR3 DNA: TGCGCCAGCAGCCTAGCCGCACATACAGATACGCAGTATTTT.

The chain has TRBV6-1 and TRBJ2-2, with a weak D call TRBD1 (6 bases). The CDR3 consists of 13 residues. Trimming pared 11 bases from V and 0 bases from J, leaving 10 bases between. The V gene's germline CDR1 is MNHNS and CDR2 SASEGT. Written as DNA, the CDR3 is TGTGCCGGGGGACACCCGAACACCGGGGAGCTGTTTTTT. Encoded protein: CAGGHPNTGELFF.

V is TRBV3-1 and J is TRBJ2-7; D is uncertain. The CDR3 runs to 15 residues. The V gene's germline CDR1 is LGHDT and CDR2 YNNKEL (reference sequence). V was trimmed by 1 base and J by 1 base, leaving 11 bases between them. CDR3 protein: CASSQVLAYSYEQYF. CDR3 in DNA: TGTGCCAGCAGCCAAGTTCTCGCCTATTCCTACGAGCAGTACTTC.

The chain uses TRBV20-1 and TRBJ2-7; 11 nucleotides agree with TRBD2. The CDR3 is 14 residues long. Germline-derived CDR1 and CDR2 are DFQATT and SNEGSKA (reference sequence). Here the CDR3 reads CSPQEGLAEGEQYF. The CDR3 bases are TGCAGCCCACAAGAGGGACTAGCGGAAGGCGAGCAGTACTTC.

This clone is medium-sized (0.01 to 0.1%) in the sample. This chain joins TRBV6-6 and TRBJ2-7; D may correspond to TRBD1 or TRBD2 (5 bases each). V lost 2 bases, J lost 6 bases, and 14 bases lay in between. The CDR3 extends over 14 amino acids. CDR1 MNHNY and CDR2 SVGAGI come from the germline V gene (reference sequence). The CDR3 sequence is CASSYPGASAEQYF. The CDR3 DNA is TGTGCCAGCAGTTACCCCGGGGCTAGTGCCGAGCAGTACTTC.

The rearrangement joins TRBV11-2 to TRBJ2-7, with D tentatively TRBD2 (7 bases). Trimming left V 6 bases short and J 3 bases short, with 12 bases between. Germline V gives CDR1 SGHAT, CDR2 FQNNGV. This CDR3 comprises 13 residues. CDR3 nucleotide sequence: TGTGCCAGCAGGGGAGGGGGAGGCTACGAGCAGTACTTC. Translation: CASRGGGGYEQYF.

By sample share, this clone is medium-sized. V and J are TRBV19 and TRBJ1-5; TRBD1 might be the D (5 bases). CDR1 is LNHDA, CDR2 SQIVND, per germline (reference sequence). The V gene lost 0 bases and the J gene lost 0 bases, with 15 bases spanning the gap. This CDR3 is built from 18 residues. CDR3 in amino acids: CASSIEAPWQGSNQPQHF. The DNA of the CDR3 is TGTGCCAGTAGTATAGAGGCCCCCTGGCAGGGTAGCAATCAGCCCCAGCATTTT.

The J gene is TRBJ2-1, the V gene TRBV20-1, with TRBD2 matching 8 bases. CDR1 and CDR2 from the germline V gene are DFQATT and SNEGSKA (reference sequence). Losses at the gene ends were 1 base for V and 2 bases for J; bases not matched to a gene: 7. This CDR3 has 16 amino acids. In DNA, the CDR3 is TGCAGTGCTAGAGGTGAAGCGGGAGCGCCCTACAATGAGCAGTTCTTC. It is translated as CSARGEAGAPYNEQFF.

V and J are TRBV11-2 and TRBJ2-7; D may be TRBD2 (6 bases). Per the germline V gene, CDR1 is SGHAT and CDR2 is FQNNGV. CDR3 length: 15 amino acids. Trimming removed 6 bases from V and 2 bases from J, with 17 bases in between. CDR3 sequence (DNA): TGTGCCAGCAGATTACTGTCCGGGAGACCCTACGAGCAGTACTTC. Amino acid sequence: CASRLLSGRPYEQYF. The full variable domain, its missing parts supplied by reference TRBV11-2 and TRBJ2-7, is EAGVAQSPRYKIIEKRQSVAFWCNPISGHATLYWYQQILGQGPKLLIQFQNNGVVDDSQLPKDRFSAERLKGVDSTLKIQPAKLEDSAVYLCASRLLSGRPYEQYFGPGTRLTVT.